This record concerns one T cell receptor beta chain sequence. What it recognizes is unknown. The PCR made use of 60 Vbeta and 13 Jbeta primers. Data came from immunoSEQ multiplex PCR; TCRdb stores just in-frame clones and leaves some out. Among 90,000 to 130,000 clones, 65% to 80% were seen once, and the ten largest hold around 3.2%. This record comes from a study of cytomegalovirus exposure and HLA in healthy donors. Study-level results: Productive rates of about 87% or about 30% were seen for most TCR beta V segments in an earlier analysis. Using the classifier, cytomegalovirus status was reportedly diagnosed with high specificity and sensitivity.

This CDR3 region has 14 residues. Germline CDR1 and CDR2: SGHDT and YYEEEE. The V end lost 1 base, the J end lost 8 bases, and 13 bases lay between the germline ends. The chain recombines TRBV5-6 with TRBJ2-1, with D unresolved. Sequencing input: PBMCs. The receptor comes from a woman aged 55-69 years in good health and CMV-seropositive. The CDR3 nucleotides are TGTGCCAGCAGCTTGTGGTTTAGCCAATATGAGCAGTTCTTC. This gives the protein CASSLWFSQYEQFF. The complete variable domain, with remaining parts taken from reference TRBV5-6 and TRBJ2-1, reads DAGVTQSPTHLIKTRGQQVTLRCSPKSGHDTVSWYQQALGQGPQFIFQYYEEEERQRGNFPDRFSGHQFPNYSSELNVNALLLGDSALYLCASSLWFSQYEQFFGPGTRLTVL.